Below are 10 T cell receptor beta chains sequenced from a single sample in a study of tumor-infiltrating lymphocytes in oesophageal squamous cell carcinoma. MiXCR was run by TCRdb on the PCR reads, yielding one entry per CDR3 protein. The sample carries some 16,000 distinct CDR3 sequences, over 40% recorded once. Sequencing was performed on normal esophageal tissue next to the tumor. The receptor set was obtained from a female donor with esophageal squamous cell carcinoma.

This clonotype was counted at least ten times. CDR3 nucleotide sequence: TGTGCCAGCACCCGATCTAGCGGGGCCTACAATGAGCAGTACTTC. Translated, it gives CASTRSSGAYNEQYF. The chain uses TRBV12-3 or TRBV12-4 and TRBJ2-1; 9 bases are a match to TRBD2. TRBJ2-7 explains the end of the DNA better; the J call may be wrong. The CDR3 has 15 amino acids.

V gene TRBV7-3 combines with J gene TRBJ2-3; TRBD2 aligns across 13 bases. The end of the DNA fits TRBJ2-1 better, so the J call may be wrong. The CDR3 extends over 15 amino acids. Germline V CDR1 and CDR2: SGHTA, FQGTGA. The CDR3 region is CASSILAGGPNEQFF. The DNA for the CDR3 is TGTGCCAGCAGCATACTAGCGGGGGGGCCCAATGAGCAGTTCTTC.

This chain uses TRBV7-2 with TRBJ2-5; 8 bases line up with TRBD1. The J call is in doubt because the DNA end fits TRBJ2-7 better. The CDR3 consists of 15 residues. Germline CDR1 SGHTA, CDR2 FQGNSA. The CDR3 region is CASSRTGGSSYEQYF. The CDR3 region has the DNA TGTGCCAGCAGCCGAACAGGGGGTTCCTCCTACGAGCAGTACTTC.

This clonotype was detected ten times or more. The chain couples TRBV12-3 or TRBV12-4 to TRBJ2-5; D is possibly TRBD2 (6 bases). This CDR3 contains 14 residues. V lost 4 bases and J lost 11, with 20 bases in between. This chain's CDR3 is CASSSPEGRNEQYF. The CDR3, as DNA: TGTGCCAGCAGTTCCCCGGAGGGCCGCAATGAGCAGTACTTC.

This clonotype was picked up a small number of times. The V and J genes are TRBV7-2 and TRBJ2-4, with 14 bases fitting TRBD2. TRBJ2-1 matches the DNA end more closely, so the J call is doubtful. Germline V gene lookup returns CDR1 SGHTA and CDR2 FQGNSA. This CDR3 is built from 16 residues. The CDR3 DNA reads TGTGCCAGCAGCCGGGGGACTAGCGGGAGAGTAGATGAGCAGTTCTTC. Translation: CASSRGTSGRVDEQFF.

The chain couples TRBV12-5 to TRBJ2-7, with TRBD1 matching 8 bases. The end of the DNA is better explained by TRBJ2-5, so the J call may be wrong. Germline V gene sequence: CDR1 LGHNT, CDR2 FRNRAP. The CDR3 covers 13 residues. Here the CDR3 reads CASGLDRGETQYF. The CDR3 bases are TGTGCTAGTGGTTTGGACAGGGGGGAGACCCAGTACTTC.

The chain has TRBV6-1 and TRBJ2-2, with D unclear. In germline, CDR1 is MNHNS, CDR2 SASEGT. CDR3 length equals 14 residues. The germline V and J ends were trimmed by 10 bases and 5 bases, with 17 bases remaining between them. The CDR3 sequence is CATKKASTTGELFF. CDR3 sequence (DNA): TGTGCCACCAAAAAGGCCTCGACGACCGGGGAGCTGTTTTTT.

This rearrangement joins TRBV11-2 to TRBJ2-1, with 10 positions matching TRBD2. CDR3 size: 14 residues. Trimming at V came to 2 bases and at J to 7 bases, leaving 2 bases not matched to a gene. CDR1 and CDR2 (germline): SGHAT, FQNNGV. DNA of the CDR3: TGTGCCAGCAGCTTAAGAGCGGGAGGGAATGAGCAGTTCTTC. Its protein product is CASSLRAGGNEQFF.

Only a few counts were recorded for this clonotype. The chain is built from TRBV18 and TRBJ2-2; tentatively, D is TRBD1 (5 bases). Germline V lookup: CDR1 KGHSH, CDR2 LQKENI. This CDR3 comprises 15 residues. The germline V and J ends were trimmed by 6 bases and 5 bases, with 16 bases remaining between them. The CDR3 DNA follows: TGTGCCAGCTCGGGCGGACACGCCACGACCGGGGAGCTGTTTTTT. It encodes CASSGGHATTGELFF.

This chain joins TRBV7-4 and TRBJ2-3; no clear D gene. The J call may not be correct, given that the DNA end is closer to TRBJ2-1. The germline gives CDR1 SGHVT, CDR2 SQSDAQ. CDR3 length: 13 residues. The CDR3 here is CASSLSSFNEQFF. CDR3 coding DNA: TGTGCCAGCAGCTTATCTTCGTTCAATGAGCAGTTCTTC.